The 15 T cell receptor beta chains reported below all come from one sample, sequenced in a study of T cells and copy number aberrations in small-cell lung cancer (dated by TCRdb to about 2021). Receptor amplification or capture employed the immunoSEQ multiplex PCR assay. The table was pulled from immuneACCESS by TCRdb, which kept in-frame rearrangements only. Such tables lose some clones; where checked, under half of the loss comes from unresolved V genes, and the rest has no known cause. In this sample the table shows 8,500 to 10,000 clones, about 75% of which occur a single time. The leading ten clones occupy around a third of the sample. The sample consisted of normal tissue next to the tumor. Receptors were obtained from a man in his 60s with small cell lung cancer.

The J gene is TRBJ2-1, the V gene TRBV7-3, with no clear D. V lost 2 bases and J lost 0, with 11 bases in between. The CDR3 has 16 residues. Per germline, CDR1 SGHTA and CDR2 FQGTGA. The CDR3 sequence: CASSLYGPSSYNEQFF. In nucleotides, the CDR3 is TGTGCCAGCAGCTTATATGGGCCTTCCTCCTACAATGAGCAGTTCTTC.

In its sample, this clone was seen a few times. This rearrangement joins TRBV5-4 to TRBJ2-3; 7 bases match TRBD2. The CDR3 has 15 amino acids. J was trimmed by 3 bases and V by 3 bases; bases with no gene match: 7. Looked up from germline, CDR1 is SGHNT and CDR2 is YYREEE (reference sequence). The CDR3 reads CASSWGTTNTDTQYF. Here the CDR3 DNA reads TGTGCCAGCAGCTGGGGGACTACTAATACAGATACGCAGTATTTT.

V and J are TRBV7-8 and TRBJ2-7, with D uncertain. Germline V gene data show CDR1 as SGHVS and CDR2 as FQNEAQ. V gave up 5 bases and J gave up 0 bases, with 11 bases separating them. This CDR3 comprises 14 residues. The CDR3 region has the DNA TGTGCCAGCAGCCCCTACGAGACCTCCTACGAGCAGTACTTC. Protein: CASSPYETSYEQYF.

This chain links TRBV19 with TRBJ2-6; D gene unclear. CDR3 length: 14 residues. Trimming removed 5 bases at V and 4 bases at J, with 9 bases between. CDR1 and CDR2 from the germline V gene are LNHDA and SQIVND (reference sequence). CDR3 coding DNA: TGTGCCAGTAGTGTTGTGGGGGGGGCCAACGTCCTGACTTTC. Its protein is CASSVVGGANVLTF.

The chain combines TRBV6-1 with TRBJ2-7; D possibly corresponds to TRBD1 (6 bases). Germline values: CDR1 MNHNS, CDR2 SASEGT. V was shortened by 4 bases and J by 3 bases, with 10 bases between the two germline ends. The CDR3 is 13 amino acids. The CDR3 is CASSVNRDYEQYF. Written as DNA, the CDR3 is TGTGCCAGCAGTGTAAACAGGGACTACGAGCAGTACTTC.

The chain uses TRBV7-8 and TRBJ2-7; D unresolved. The CDR3 totals 17 residues. Germline-derived CDR1 and CDR2 are SGHVS and FQNEAQ. V was shortened by 5 bases and J by 4 bases, with 24 bases between the two germline ends. The DNA for the CDR3 is TGTGCCAGCAGCCTGTCAGTGTCAGTCTCGTCCCCATACGAGCAGTACTTC. Translating it yields CASSLSVSVSSPYEQYF.

Written as DNA, the CDR3 is TGTGCCAGCGTGCGGTCATTAGGCTCCTACGAGCAGTACTTC. Amino acids: CASVRSLGSYEQYF. The chain has TRBV6-1 and TRBJ2-7; D remains unclear. V was shortened by 8 bases and J by 0 bases, with 14 bases between the two germline ends. Germline CDR1 and CDR2: MNHNS and SASEGT. The CDR3 extends over 14 amino acids.

The count of this clone is one. J is TRBJ1-1 and V is TRBV5-1; D might be TRBD1 (5 bases). This CDR3 spans 15 amino acids. The germline CDR1 and CDR2 sequences are SGHRS and YFSETQ. V lost 4 bases and J lost 1, with 14 bases in between. The DNA of the CDR3 is TGCGCCAGCAGCCCGTCCAGGGCCAGGAACACTGAAGCTTTCTTT. It yields the protein CASSPSRARNTEAFF.

In its sample, this clone was seen once. V gene TRBV28 combines with J gene TRBJ2-1; 8 nucleotides agree with TRBD2. V dropped 6 bases and J dropped 2; count of bases not matched to a gene: 12. CDR3 length: 17 amino acids. CDR1 and CDR2 (germline): MDHEN, SYDVKM. The CDR3 DNA reads TGTGCCAGCAGCCCGTCTCCAGCGGGAGTAACCTACAATGAGCAGTTCTTC. Its protein is CASSPSPAGVTYNEQFF.

This clone was seen a handful of times. The rearrangement joins TRBV6-1 to TRBJ2-3; a possible D gene is TRBD1 (7 bases). The V and J ends lost 6 bases and 6 bases respectively, with 13 bases between them. This CDR3 has 13 amino acids. CDR1 and CDR2 from the germline V gene are MNHNS and SASEGT. CDR3 nucleotide sequence: TGTGCCAGCAGCCAACAGGGGAGGGATACGCAGTATTTT. Protein product: CASSQQGRDTQYF.

The V call is TRBV2, the J call TRBJ2-5; D gene uncertain. The length of the CDR3 is 13 residues. V shed 9 bases and J shed 1 base, with 12 bases lying between them. Per the germline V gene, CDR1 is SNHLY and CDR2 is FYNNEI. CDR3 region: CASKRWFQETQYF. CDR3 coding DNA: TGTGCCAGTAAGAGGTGGTTCCAAGAGACCCAGTACTTC.

The rearrangement joins TRBV5-1 to TRBJ1-3, with D perhaps matching TRBD1 (6 bases). Trimming left V 4 bases short and J 2 bases short, with 10 bases between. Per germline, CDR1 SGHRS and CDR2 YFSETQ. The CDR3 loop spans 14 amino acids. The DNA for the CDR3 is TGCGCCAGCAGCCCGGACAGACCTGGAAACACCATATATTTT. It yields the protein CASSPDRPGNTIYF.

The chain joins TRBV30 to TRBJ2-2; a possible D gene is TRBD2 (5 bases). This CDR3 comprises 17 residues. CDR1 and CDR2 (germline): GTSNPN, SVGIG (reference sequence). V was shortened by 2 bases and J by 1 base, with 17 bases between the two germline ends. The CDR3 spells CAWSLPRVDWNTGELFF. The CDR3 DNA reads TGTGCCTGGAGTTTACCGCGAGTGGACTGGAACACCGGGGAGCTGTTTTTT.

V is TRBV30 and J is TRBJ2-5; a weak D match, TRBD2 (6 bases). Trimming stripped 5 bases from V and 5 bases from J, with 15 bases between. The CDR3 runs to 13 residues. Germline values: CDR1 GTSNPN, CDR2 SVGIG (reference sequence). As DNA, the CDR3 is TGTGCCTGGGGGGCCTCGGCGGGGGAGACCCAGTACTTC. Amino acids: CAWGASAGETQYF.

CDR3 loop: CASSLGSQTSSYGYTF. In nucleotides, the CDR3 is TGCGCCAGCAGCCTTGGGTCACAGACCTCCAGCTATGGCTACACCTTC. The chain links TRBV5-1 to TRBJ1-2; no definite D call. V shed 4 bases and J shed 4 bases, with 20 bases lying between them. Germline lookup yields CDR1 SGHRS and CDR2 YFSETQ. This CDR3 contains 16 residues.